The 32 T cell receptor beta chains presented below share a single source sample, sequenced in a study of cytomegalovirus exposure and HLA in healthy donors. Here immunoSEQ multiplex PCR was the method, and the copy in TCRdb shows in-frame clones only, minus some. The sample shows roughly 82,000 clones, 90% to 95% of them seen only once. The sample consisted of PBMCs. Receptors originate from a young man in good health and CMV-seronegative.

The chain recombines TRBV27 with TRBJ2-7; 9 bases align to TRBD1. From germline, CDR1 is MNHEY and CDR2 SMNVEV (reference sequence). The CDR3 is made up of 17 amino acids. With 7 bases clipped from V and 1 base from J, the junction kept 14 bases outside the gene matches. This chain's CDR3 is CASTHLPGQGTSYEQYF. The CDR3 coding sequence is TGTGCCAGCACCCATCTCCCGGGACAGGGAACTTCCTACGAGCAGTACTTC.

The rearrangement links TRBV5-1 to TRBJ2-1; TRBD2 might be the D (6 bases). V was shortened by 0 bases and J by 2 bases, with 9 bases between the two germline ends. Germline V CDR1 and CDR2: SGHRS, YFSETQ. CDR3 length equals 15 residues. CDR3 bases: TGCGCCAGCAGCTTGGGGGCGGGAACCTACAATGAGCAGTTCTTC. Translating it yields CASSLGAGTYNEQFF.

The chain combines TRBV5-1 with TRBJ2-2; D unresolved. The V end lost 1 base, the J end lost 1 base, and 11 bases lay between the germline ends. Germline values: CDR1 SGHRS, CDR2 YFSETQ. This CDR3 region has 16 residues. The CDR3 here is CASSLWPSRNTGELFF. The CDR3 DNA follows: TGCGCCAGCAGCTTGTGGCCTTCTCGGAACACCGGGGAGCTGTTTTTT.

J is TRBJ1-4 and V is TRBV28, with D possibly TRBD1 on 6 matching bases. This CDR3 is built from 14 residues. With 4 bases removed from V and 4 bases from J, the gap between germline ends came to 10 bases. Germline V CDR1 and CDR2: MDHEN, SYDVKM. CDR3 coding DNA: TGTGCCAGCAGTTGGGGGCAGCTTAATGAAAAACTGTTTTTT. Translated: CASSWGQLNEKLFF.

This chain uses TRBV7-2 with TRBJ2-2; D is possibly TRBD2 (6 bases). Trimming pared 6 bases from V and 6 bases from J, leaving 8 bases between. From germline, CDR1 is SGHTA and CDR2 FQGNSA. The CDR3 spans 12 residues. CDR3 DNA sequence: TGTGCCAGCAGGGCTAGCGCCGGGGAGCTGTTTTTT. It codes for CASRASAGELFF.

This chain links TRBV5-1 with TRBJ1-4; D not resolved. The CDR3 has 15 amino acids. The ends were cut back, 9 bases at V and 4 bases at J, with 19 bases in the middle. Germline V gene lookup returns CDR1 SGHRS and CDR2 YFSETQ. The CDR3 loop is CATTVGGQVNEKLFF. The CDR3 nucleotides are TGCGCCACCACCGTGGGTGGGCAGGTTAATGAAAAACTGTTTTTT.

V usage is TRBV11-3 and J usage is TRBJ1-1; D unresolved. Trimming stripped 6 bases from V and 0 bases from J, with 17 bases between. CDR3 length: 16 residues. Germline lookup yields CDR1 SGHNT and CDR2 YENEEA. CDR3 bases: TGTGCCAGCAGTCGCAACGGGCTGCGGGTGAACACTGAAGCTTTCTTT. Amino acids: CASSRNGLRVNTEAFF.

The rearrangement joins TRBV5-4 to TRBJ1-4; the D is unclear. Germline V gene lookup returns CDR1 SGHNT and CDR2 YYREEE (reference sequence). This CDR3 is built from 13 residues. Trimming stripped 4 bases from V and 10 bases from J, with 14 bases between. CDR3 region: CASSPIPSGKLFF. CDR3 sequence (DNA): TGTGCCAGCAGCCCGATTCCTTCCGGAAAACTGTTTTTT.

The chain couples TRBV7-3 to TRBJ2-5, with 8 positions matching TRBD2. With 5 bases clipped from V and 4 bases from J, the junction kept 6 bases outside the gene matches. In germline, CDR1 is SGHTA, CDR2 FQGTGA. This CDR3 contains 14 residues. The CDR3 DNA reads TGTGCCAGCAGCCCCCGAGCGGGAGTAGAGACCCAGTACTTC. Translated: CASSPRAGVETQYF.

The rearrangement joins TRBV10-1 to TRBJ1-2; the match to TRBD1 covers 8 bases. Germline CDR1 reads WNHNN; CDR2 reads SYGVQD (reference sequence). V dropped 1 base and J dropped 13; count of bases not matched to a gene: 8. CDR3 length: 13 amino acids. CDR3: CASSELSRGLLTF. The CDR3 region has the DNA TGCGCCAGCAGTGAGTTATCCAGGGGGCTTCTCACCTTC.

V gene TRBV5-4 combines with J gene TRBJ2-7; tentatively, D is TRBD2 (5 bases). Germline CDR1 SGHNT, CDR2 YYREEE (reference sequence). Deletions cut 2 bases from V and 5 bases from J, with 14 bases between. There are 14 residues in the CDR3. The CDR3 here is CASSLSLAPNEQYF. As DNA, the CDR3 is TGTGCCAGCAGCTTAAGTCTAGCTCCCAACGAGCAGTACTTC.

The V and J genes are TRBV6-1 and TRBJ1-1, with D unclear. The V gene lost 2 bases and the J gene lost 0 bases, with 13 bases spanning the gap. Germline V lookup: CDR1 MNHNS, CDR2 SASEGT. The CDR3 has 16 residues. The CDR3 is CASSEKRVVLNTEAFF. The CDR3 nucleotides read TGTGCCAGCAGTGAAAAACGGGTCGTTTTGAACACTGAAGCTTTCTTT.

The V and J genes are TRBV6-6 and TRBJ2-5, with 15 bases lining up with TRBD2. Germline V gene lookup returns CDR1 MNHNY and CDR2 SVGAGI (reference sequence). The CDR3 is made up of 15 amino acids. With 5 bases clipped from V and 5 bases from J, the junction kept 3 bases outside the gene matches. The DNA of the CDR3 is TGTGCCAGCAGTGATGGGACTAGCGGGAGGGAGACCCAGTACTTC. It is translated as CASSDGTSGRETQYF.

The V and J genes are TRBV11-2 and TRBJ1-5; TRBD1 aligns across 7 bases. V was pared by 5 bases and J by 7 bases, with 5 bases of the junction left unmatched. Germline-derived CDR1 and CDR2 are SGHAT and FQNNGV. This CDR3 has 13 residues. CDR3 nucleotide sequence: TGTGCCAGCAGCACACAGGGGTGGCAGCCCCAGCATTTT. It yields the protein CASSTQGWQPQHF.

This sequence joins TRBV5-1 and TRBJ1-1, with D hard to call. V shed 6 bases and J shed 8 bases, with 11 bases lying between them. Per the germline V gene, CDR1 is SGHRS and CDR2 is YFSETQ. The CDR3 covers 11 residues. CDR3 amino acids: CASTAGVEAFF. CDR3 in DNA: TGCGCCAGCACCGCCGGGGTCGAAGCTTTCTTT.

This chain joins TRBV7-9 and TRBJ2-5, with D uncertain. The germline gives CDR1 SEHNR, CDR2 FQNEAQ (reference sequence). The CDR3 contains 11 residues. V was cut by 5 bases and J by 5 bases, with 6 bases left in between. CDR3 nucleotides: TGTGCCAGCAGCGCAGCGGAGACCCAGTACTTC. This translates into CASSAAETQYF.

This chain links TRBV28 with TRBJ1-2; D perhaps matches TRBD1 (5 bases). This CDR3 region has 14 residues. Germline values: CDR1 MDHEN, CDR2 SYDVKM. V lost 6 bases and J lost 4, with 15 bases in between. This CDR3 reads CASSWRGRGYGYTF. Here the CDR3 DNA reads TGTGCCAGCAGCTGGCGGGGTAGGGGCTATGGCTACACCTTC.

The chain employs TRBV18 and TRBJ1-2; 7 bases line up with TRBD1. Looked up from germline, CDR1 is KGHSH and CDR2 is LQKENI. The trim removed 3 bases at V and 6 bases at J, leaving 4 bases unmatched. The CDR3 runs to 13 residues. CDR3 sequence reads: CASSPQDRHGYTF. The CDR3 nucleotides are TGTGCCAGCTCACCTCAGGACAGGCATGGCTACACCTTC. The whole variable domain, filled in from reference TRBV18 and TRBJ1-2, reads NAGVMQNPRHLVRRRGQEARLRCSPMKGHSHVYWYRQLPEEGLKFMVYLQKENIIDESGMPKERFSAEFPKEGPSILRIQQVVRGDSAAYFCASSPQDRHGYTFGSGTRLTVV.

V and J are TRBV30 and TRBJ2-7; 9 nucleotides agree with TRBD2. The CDR3 totals 14 residues. Germline lookup yields CDR1 GTSNPN and CDR2 SVGIG (reference sequence). The junction had 8 bases not matched to a gene; V was cut back by 4 bases and J by 4 bases. CDR3: CAWKTLAGSYEQYF. CDR3 sequence (DNA): TGTGCCTGGAAAACTCTAGCGGGGTCGTACGAGCAGTACTTC.

The V and J genes are TRBV9 and TRBJ1-2; TRBD1 aligns across 7 bases. CDR3 length: 15 residues. V lost 1 base to trimming and J lost 3 bases; unmatched junction nucleotides: 6. The germline V gene has CDR1 SGDLS and CDR2 YYNGEE. This chain's CDR3 is CASSVIGTAYYGYTF. CDR3 sequence (DNA): TGTGCCAGCAGCGTAATCGGGACAGCGTACTATGGCTACACCTTC. The entire variable domain, with the rest obtained from reference TRBV9 and TRBJ1-2, is as follows: DSGVTQTPKHLITATGQRVTLRCSPRSGDLSVYWYQQSLDQGLQFLIQYYNGEERAKGNILERFSAQQFPDLHSELNLSSLELGDSALYFCASSVIGTAYYGYTFGSGTRLTVV.

The chain has TRBV18 and TRBJ2-7, with 8 nucleotides matching TRBD2. From germline, CDR1 is KGHSH and CDR2 LQKENI. The length of the CDR3 is 15 residues. After removal of 3 bases from V and 2 bases from J, the junction contained 6 bases not matched to a gene. CDR3 loop: CASSPSTSGPYEQYF. DNA of the CDR3: TGTGCCAGCTCACCCAGTACTAGCGGCCCCTACGAGCAGTACTTC.

The rearrangement uses TRBV5-4 and TRBJ1-4; TRBD1 matches at 8 bases. The CDR3 has 15 residues. Germline lookup yields CDR1 SGHNT and CDR2 YYREEE (reference sequence). V lost 3 bases and J lost 14; bases outside the gene matches: 15. The CDR3 sequence is CASSSEHDRGGILFF. The CDR3 DNA follows: TGTGCCAGCAGCTCCGAACACGACAGGGGTGGGATCCTGTTTTTT.

The V gene is TRBV6-1, the J gene TRBJ2-5; TRBD1 is a possible D gene (6 bases). Germline CDR1 reads MNHNS; CDR2 reads SASEGT. V shed 6 bases and J shed 5 bases, with 13 bases lying between them. The CDR3 runs to 13 residues. The CDR3: CASSHRERETQYF. The CDR3 DNA reads as TGTGCCAGCAGCCACAGGGAGCGTGAGACCCAGTACTTC.

The chain uses TRBV5-4 and TRBJ2-1, with D possibly matching TRBD2 (5 bases). The germline V gene has CDR1 SGHNT and CDR2 YYREEE (reference sequence). V was pared by 1 base and J by 2 bases, with 7 bases between. This CDR3 has 14 amino acids. This CDR3 reads CASSLREPYNEQFF. For the CDR3, the DNA is TGTGCCAGCAGCTTGCGGGAACCCTACAATGAGCAGTTCTTC.

CDR3 protein: CASSDSGVVYNEQFF. Written as DNA, the CDR3 is TGTGCCAGCAGCGATAGCGGGGTGGTTTACAATGAGCAGTTCTTC. This chain joins TRBV9 and TRBJ2-1, with 8 bases fitting TRBD2. The ends lost 3 bases at V and 4 bases at J; junction bases unmatched: 6. The CDR3 consists of 15 residues. In germline, CDR1 is SGDLS, CDR2 YYNGEE.

V is TRBV4-2 and J is TRBJ2-3, with unresolved D. V dropped 3 bases and J dropped 5 bases, with 6 bases sitting between them. Germline CDR1 is LGHNA and CDR2 is YNFKEQ. This CDR3 has 12 amino acids. The CDR3 loop reads CASSHPQDTQYF. As DNA, the CDR3 is TGTGCCAGCAGCCACCCCCAAGATACGCAGTATTTT.

The chain joins TRBV6-5 to TRBJ1-1, with a tentative D call TRBD1 (5 bases). This CDR3 has 14 residues. Trimming pared 5 bases from V and 0 bases from J, leaving 10 bases between. Germline V gene sequence: CDR1 MNHEY, CDR2 SVGAGI. The CDR3 DNA reads as TGTGCCAGCAGTCTCCGACAGATGAACACTGAAGCTTTCTTT. The encoded protein is CASSLRQMNTEAFF.

The rearrangement uses TRBV5-1 and TRBJ2-6; D uncertain. The CDR3 has 15 amino acids. Deletions cut 0 bases from V and 2 bases from J, with 6 bases between. The germline CDR1 and CDR2 sequences are SGHRS and YFSETQ. CDR3 coding DNA: TGCGCCAGCAGCTTGGCCGACACTGGGGCCAACGTCCTGACTTTC. Protein product: CASSLADTGANVLTF.

The chain joins TRBV19 to TRBJ2-1, with 9 bases that match TRBD1. V lost 5 bases to trimming and J lost 10 bases; unmatched junction nucleotides: 9. The germline gives CDR1 LNHDA, CDR2 SQIVND (reference sequence). CDR3 length equals 14 residues. DNA for the CDR3: TGTGCCAGTAGTGCACCCTGGACAGGGGAAGAGCAGTTCTTC. Residues: CASSAPWTGEEQFF.

The chain employs TRBV5-6 and TRBJ2-7; 8 bases are shared with TRBD1. The CDR3 is 14 residues long. V gave up 2 bases and J gave up 2 bases; unmatched junction bases: 3. Germline V gives CDR1 SGHDT, CDR2 YYEEEE. Here the CDR3 reads CASSFEDRAYEQYF. The DNA of the CDR3 is TGTGCCAGCAGCTTTGAGGACAGGGCCTACGAGCAGTACTTC.

The V gene is TRBV5-1, the J gene TRBJ1-2, with a weak D call TRBD1 (5 bases). The CDR3 runs 15 residues. Germline V CDR1 and CDR2: SGHRS, YFSETQ. V lost 0 bases and J lost 7, with 16 bases in between. The CDR3: CASSLAPAGLAGYTF. The CDR3 coding sequence is TGCGCCAGCAGCTTGGCCCCGGCAGGGCTGGCTGGCTACACCTTC. The variable domain in full, with the rest retrieved from reference TRBV5-1 and TRBJ1-2, is KAGVTQTPRYLIKTRGQQVTLSCSPISGHRSVSWYQQTPGQGLQFLFEYFSETQRNKGNFPGRFSGRQFSNSRSEMNVSTLELGDSALYLCASSLAPAGLAGYTFGSGTRLTVV.

The rearrangement joins TRBV5-1 to TRBJ2-3; 9 bases are a match to TRBD1. From germline, CDR1 is SGHRS and CDR2 YFSETQ. The length of the CDR3 is 15 residues. The trim removed 4 bases at V and 1 base at J, leaving 4 bases unmatched. The CDR3: CASSTRTGGTDTQYF. The CDR3 nucleotides are TGCGCCAGCAGCACGCGGACAGGGGGCACAGATACGCAGTATTTT.